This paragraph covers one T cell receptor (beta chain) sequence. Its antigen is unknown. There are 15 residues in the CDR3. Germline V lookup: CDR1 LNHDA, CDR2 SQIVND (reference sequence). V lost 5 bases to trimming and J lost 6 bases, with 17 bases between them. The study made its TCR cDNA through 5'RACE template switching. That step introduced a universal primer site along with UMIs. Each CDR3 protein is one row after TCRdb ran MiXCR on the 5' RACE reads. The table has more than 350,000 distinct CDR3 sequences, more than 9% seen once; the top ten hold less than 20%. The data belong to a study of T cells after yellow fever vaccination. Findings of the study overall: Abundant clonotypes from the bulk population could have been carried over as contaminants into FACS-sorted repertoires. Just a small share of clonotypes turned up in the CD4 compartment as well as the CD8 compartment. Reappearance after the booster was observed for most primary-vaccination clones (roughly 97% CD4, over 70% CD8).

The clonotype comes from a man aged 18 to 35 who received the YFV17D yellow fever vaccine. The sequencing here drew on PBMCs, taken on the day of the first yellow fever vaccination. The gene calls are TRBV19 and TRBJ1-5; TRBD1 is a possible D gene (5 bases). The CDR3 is CASSPGGEGVQPQHF. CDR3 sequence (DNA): TGTGCCAGTAGTCCGGGAGGGGAGGGTGTTCAGCCCCAGCATTTT. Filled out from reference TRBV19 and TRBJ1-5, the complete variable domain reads DGGITQSPKYLFRKEGQNVTLSCEQNLNHDAMYWYRQDPGQGLRLIYYSQIVNDFQKGDIAEGYSVSREKKESFPLTVTSAQKNPTAFYLCASSPGGEGVQPQHFGDGTRLSIL.